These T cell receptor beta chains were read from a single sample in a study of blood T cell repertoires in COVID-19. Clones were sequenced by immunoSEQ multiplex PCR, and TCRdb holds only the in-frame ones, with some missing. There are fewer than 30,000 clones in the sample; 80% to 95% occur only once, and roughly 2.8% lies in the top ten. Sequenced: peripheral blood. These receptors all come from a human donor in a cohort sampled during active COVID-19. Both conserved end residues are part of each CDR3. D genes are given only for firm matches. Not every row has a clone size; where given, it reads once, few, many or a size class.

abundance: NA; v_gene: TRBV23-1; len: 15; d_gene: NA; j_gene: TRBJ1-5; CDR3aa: CASSQSGGSNQPQHF; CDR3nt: TGCGCCAGCAGTCAATCGGGGGGGTCCAATCAGCCCCAGCATTTT
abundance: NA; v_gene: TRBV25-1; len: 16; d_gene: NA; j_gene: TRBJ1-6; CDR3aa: CASTPGGGLVESPLHF; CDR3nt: TGTGCCAGCACCCCCGGGGGGGGCCTGGTCGAATCACCCCTCCACTTT
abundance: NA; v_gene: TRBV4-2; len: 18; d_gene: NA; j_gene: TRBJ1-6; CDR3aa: CASSQDLGRSSYNSPLHF; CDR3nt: TGTGCCAGCAGCCAAGATTTGGGCAGAAGCTCCTATAATTCACCCCTCCACTTT
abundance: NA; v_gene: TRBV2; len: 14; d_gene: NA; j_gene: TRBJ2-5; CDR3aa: CASSEQGLKETQYF; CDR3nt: TGTGCCAGCAGTGAGCAGGGGCTTAAAGAGACCCAGTACTTC
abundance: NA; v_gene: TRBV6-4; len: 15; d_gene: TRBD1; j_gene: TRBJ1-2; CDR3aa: CASSGDRARNYGYTF; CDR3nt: TGTGCCAGCAGCGGGGACAGGGCGAGGAACTATGGCTACACCTTC
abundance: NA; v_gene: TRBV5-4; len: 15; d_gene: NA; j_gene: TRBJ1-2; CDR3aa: CASSLSLERNYGYTF; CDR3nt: TGTGCCAGCAGCTTGTCCCTGGAGAGGAACTATGGCTACACCTTC
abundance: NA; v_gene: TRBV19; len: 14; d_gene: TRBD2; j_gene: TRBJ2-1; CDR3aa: CASGGVGAYNEQFF; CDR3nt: TGTGCCAGTGGGGGGGTGGGTGCCTACAATGAGCAGTTCTTC
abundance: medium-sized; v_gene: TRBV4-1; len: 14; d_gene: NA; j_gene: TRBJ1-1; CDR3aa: CASSQGRGNTEAFF; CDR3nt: TGCGCCAGCAGCCAAGGACGGGGGAACACTGAAGCTTTCTTT
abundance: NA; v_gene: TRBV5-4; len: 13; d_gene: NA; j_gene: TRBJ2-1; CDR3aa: CASSYQVRAEQFF; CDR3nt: TGTGCCAGCAGCTACCAAGTCAGGGCTGAGCAGTTCTTC
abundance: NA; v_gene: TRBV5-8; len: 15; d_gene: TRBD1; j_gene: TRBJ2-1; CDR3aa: CASSGGQVSYNEQFF; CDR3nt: TGTGCCAGCAGCGGCGGACAGGTCTCCTACAATGAGCAGTTCTTC
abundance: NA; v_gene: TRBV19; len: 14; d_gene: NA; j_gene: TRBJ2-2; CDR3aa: CASSLQGRTGELFF; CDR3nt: TGTGCCAGTAGTCTACAGGGTCGGACCGGGGAGCTGTTTTTT
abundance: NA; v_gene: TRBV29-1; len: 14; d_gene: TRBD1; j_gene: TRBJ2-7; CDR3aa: CSVADRGRSYEQYF; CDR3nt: TGCAGCGTCGCCGACAGGGGAAGATCGTACGAGCAGTACTTC
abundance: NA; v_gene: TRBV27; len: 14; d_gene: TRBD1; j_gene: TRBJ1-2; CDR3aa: CASSLQGEMGGYTF; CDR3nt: TGTGCCAGCAGTTTGCAGGGGGAGATGGGTGGCTACACCTTC
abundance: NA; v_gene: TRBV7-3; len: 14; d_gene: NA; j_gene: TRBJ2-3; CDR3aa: CASSPAGSTDTQYF; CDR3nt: TGTGCCAGCAGCCCGGCAGGGAGCACAGATACGCAGTATTTT
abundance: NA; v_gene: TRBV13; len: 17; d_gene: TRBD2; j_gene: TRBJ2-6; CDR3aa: CASSSGLAGSGANVLTF; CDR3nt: TGTGCCAGCAGCTCGGGACTAGCGGGGTCTGGGGCCAACGTCCTGACTTTC
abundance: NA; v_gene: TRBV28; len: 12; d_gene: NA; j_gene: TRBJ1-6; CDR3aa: CASSSGVSPLHF; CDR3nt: TGTGCCAGCAGTTCGGGGGTCTCACCCCTCCACTTT
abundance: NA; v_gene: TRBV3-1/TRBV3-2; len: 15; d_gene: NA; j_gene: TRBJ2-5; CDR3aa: CASSQDRAGKETQYF; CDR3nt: TGTGCCAGCAGCCAAGATCGGGCAGGGAAGGAGACCCAGTACTTC
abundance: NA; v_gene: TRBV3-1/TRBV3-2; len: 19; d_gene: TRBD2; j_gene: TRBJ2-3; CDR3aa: CASSQSGAGLAASTDTQYF; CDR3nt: TGTGCCAGCAGCCAAAGCGGGGCGGGACTAGCGGCTAGCACAGATACGCAGTATTTT
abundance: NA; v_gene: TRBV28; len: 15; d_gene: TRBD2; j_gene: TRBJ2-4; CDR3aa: CASYPASGHGNIQYF; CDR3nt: TGTGCCAGCTACCCGGCTAGCGGCCATGGGAACATTCAGTACTTC
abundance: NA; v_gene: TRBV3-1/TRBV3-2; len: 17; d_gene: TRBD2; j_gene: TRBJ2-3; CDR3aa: CASSQVLRGGSTDTQYF; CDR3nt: TGTGCCAGCAGCCAAGTTTTGCGGGGGGGTAGCACAGATACGCAGTATTTT
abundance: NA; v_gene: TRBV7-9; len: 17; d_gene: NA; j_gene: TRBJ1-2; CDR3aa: CASSLARSGHANYGYTF; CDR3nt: TGTGCCAGCAGCTTAGCGAGATCGGGACACGCTAACTATGGCTACACCTTC
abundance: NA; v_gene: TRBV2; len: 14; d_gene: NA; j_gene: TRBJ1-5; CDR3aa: CASTAGGRGQPQHF; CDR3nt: TGTGCCAGCACCGCGGGGGGGCGCGGTCAGCCCCAGCATTTT
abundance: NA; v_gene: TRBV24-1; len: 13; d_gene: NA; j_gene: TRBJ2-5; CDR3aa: CATSDGGLGTQYF; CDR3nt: TGTGCCACCAGTGACGGGGGGCTGGGGACCCAGTACTTC
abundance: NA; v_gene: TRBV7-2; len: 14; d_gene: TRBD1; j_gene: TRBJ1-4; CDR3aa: CASTPGQGNEKLFF; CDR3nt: TGTGCCAGCACCCCGGGACAGGGGAATGAAAAACTGTTTTTT
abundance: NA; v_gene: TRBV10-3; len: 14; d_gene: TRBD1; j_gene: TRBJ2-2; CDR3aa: CAIGGQGAPGELFF; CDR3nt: TGTGCCATCGGGGGGCAGGGGGCCCCGGGGGAGCTGTTTTTT
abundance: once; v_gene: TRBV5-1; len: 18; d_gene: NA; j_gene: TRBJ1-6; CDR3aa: CASSLPPGESSYNSPLHF; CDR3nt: TGCGCCAGCAGCTTGCCCCCAGGGGAGAGCTCCTATAATTCACCCCTCCACTTT
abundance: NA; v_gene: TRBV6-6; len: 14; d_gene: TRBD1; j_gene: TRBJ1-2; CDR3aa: CASSYNRGNYGYTF; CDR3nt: TGTGCCAGCAGTTACAACAGGGGAAACTATGGCTACACCTTC